This T cell receptor beta chain derives from a study of blood T cell repertoires in COVID-19. About the research overall: The United States, Italy and Spain were the sources of the acute and convalescent COVID-19 samples. PBMCs, B-cell-depleted T cells, or T cells provided the cDNA or gDNA that made up the material.

V was clipped by 6 bases and J by 14 bases, with 21 bases between them. The CDR3 sequence is 13 residues long. Source study methods: Reference gene primer amplification in the assay estimated nucleated cell counts. Some clones are missing from TCRdb's copy, which holds only in-frame ones; the method was immunoSEQ multiplex PCR. V and J calls and clone size come straight from that table; D and trimming were deduced from the DNA. The table lists 95,000 to 150,000 clones, about 80% of them singletons. The sample taken for sequencing was peripheral blood. The sequence was collected from a human donor in a cohort sampled during active COVID-19. The V call is TRBV12-3 or TRBV12-4, the J call TRBJ2-3; D is uncertain. The CDR3 bases are TGTGCCAGCAGCCACGCGGCGGTCCTCCTTGGGTATTTT. Its translation: CASSHAAVLLGYF.